This T cell receptor beta chain was obtained from a study of Tregs in tolerant kidney transplant recipients. Study at large: Mixed chimerism was transient after nonmyeloablative marrow transplants from related graft donors. The study's findings and limits: Biological reproducibility was not directly addressed in this study. Changing PCR primers prevented nucleotide comparison between some patients' samples.

This clone occurred once. Antigen specificity is unknown. This CDR3 contains 18 residues. The germline V gene encodes CDR1 MDHEN and CDR2 SYDVKM. The V segment lost 6 bases and the J segment 0 bases; nucleotides outside the gene matches: 14. Thawed PBMCs were FACS-sorted into unstimulated CD4+CD25+CD127- regulatory T cells, CD4+CD25- non-regulatory cells, CD4 and CD8 cells. Using immunoSEQ multiplex PCR, the repertoire was profiled, and TCRdb retains in-frame clones only, with some absent. The profile shows fewer than 65,000 clones, approximately 83% of them singletons. The chain uses TRBV28 and TRBJ1-5, with TRBD1 matching 7 bases. This receptor was identified in a human donor who received a combined kidney and bone marrow transplant. This material consisted of Tregs from blood, taken before the transplant. The CDR3 region is CASRYGPGTAYSNQPQHF. CDR3 bases: TGTGCCAGCAGGTATGGGCCCGGGACAGCCTATAGCAATCAGCCCCAGCATTTT.